Listed here are 16 T cell receptor beta chains from one sample, sequenced in a study of blood T cell repertoires in COVID-19. Assay: immunoSEQ multiplex PCR; the TCRdb copy retains only in-frame clones and omits some. This table holds about 300,000 clones, 80% to 90% found once. The sequenced material came from PBMCs or T cells enriched from blood (not recorded which). The receptors were gathered from a man younger than 40 who had recovered from COVID-19.

This clone was counted a single time. This chain links TRBV4-1 with TRBJ2-5; TRBD1 matches at 10 bases. Trimming removed 5 bases from V and 6 bases from J; junction bases left unmatched: 9. The CDR3 is made up of 15 amino acids. Germline values: CDR1 MGHRA, CDR2 YSYEKL. The CDR3 bases are TGCGCCAGCAGCTACCGACCGGACAGGGGGAAGACCCAGTACTTC. It specifies CASSYRPDRGKTQYF.

This chain connects TRBV18 to TRBJ2-1; D not resolved. CDR1 is KGHSH, CDR2 LQKENI, per germline. CDR3 length: 12 residues. V was cut by 4 bases and J by 8 bases, with 9 bases left in between. The CDR3 sequence is CASSLVSDEQFF. The CDR3 nucleotides are TGTGCCAGCTCACTGGTATCGGATGAGCAGTTCTTC.

This clone was observed a handful of times. The V call is TRBV6-2 or TRBV6-3, the J call TRBJ1-5; 7 bases are shared with TRBD1. With 4 bases clipped from V and 0 bases from J, the junction kept 3 bases outside the gene matches. The CDR3 extends over 15 amino acids. CDR1 and CDR2 from the germline V gene are MNHEY and SVGEGT. CDR3 amino acids: CASSWGQYSNQPQHF. CDR3 coding DNA: TGTGCCAGCAGTTGGGGACAGTATAGCAATCAGCCCCAGCATTTT.

The DNA for the CDR3 is TGTGCCAGCAGTGATTTCGGGAGTCGGGCCTACGAGCAGTACTTC. It encodes CASSDFGSRAYEQYF. The V call is TRBV25-1, the J call TRBJ2-7; perhaps TRBD2 as D (6 bases). The V and J ends lost 3 bases and 2 bases respectively, with 14 bases between them. This CDR3 comprises 15 residues. Germline V gene data show CDR1 as MGHDK and CDR2 as SYGVNS.

The CDR3 DNA reads as TGTGCCAGCAGTGAAAAGGCGGGGGGCTTTGAAAAACTGTTTTTT. Its protein is CASSEKAGGFEKLFF. The chain recombines TRBV25-1 with TRBJ1-4; TRBD1 might be the D (6 bases). Germline CDR1 reads MGHDK; CDR2 reads SYGVNS. The CDR3 is made up of 15 amino acids. Trimming took 2 bases from V and 7 from J, leaving 14 bases between them.

This clone was counted a single time. The chain links TRBV28 to TRBJ1-2; TRBD1 matches 7 bases. This CDR3 is 13 amino acids long. Germline V gene data show CDR1 as MDHEN and CDR2 as SYDVKM. V lost 5 bases, J lost 6 bases, and 6 bases stayed unmatched. Written as DNA, the CDR3 is TGTGCCAGCAGTCCCCGACAGGGTGATGGCTACACCTTC. Protein product: CASSPRQGDGYTF.

This clone was seen a single time. The chain links TRBV5-1 to TRBJ1-2; D gene ambiguous. V lost 0 bases to trimming and J lost 2 bases, with 11 bases between them. CDR1 SGHRS and CDR2 YFSETQ come from the germline V gene. The CDR3 runs 15 residues. This CDR3 is CASSLAGVSNYGYTF. The CDR3 DNA is TGCGCCAGCAGCTTGGCCGGGGTTTCGAACTATGGCTACACCTTC.

The CDR3 spells CAWSRSAAGVRETQYF. In DNA form, the CDR3 reads TGTGCCTGGAGTAGATCCGCAGCGGGAGTGAGGGAGACCCAGTACTTC. The J gene is TRBJ2-5, the V gene TRBV30; 8 positions agree with TRBD2. There are 16 residues in the CDR3. Germline CDR1 and CDR2: GTSNPN and SVGIG (reference sequence). V trimming: 2 bases; J trimming: 5 bases; junction bases outside the gene matches: 13.

V and J are TRBV5-8 and TRBJ1-6, with D possibly being TRBD1 (5 bases). With 1 base removed from V and 9 bases from J, the gap between germline ends came to 11 bases. The CDR3 spans 14 residues. Germline lookup yields CDR1 SGHTS and CDR2 YDEGEE. The CDR3, as DNA: TGTGCCAGCAGCTTGCGCGGGGGGGGTTCACCCCTCCACTTT. It specifies CASSLRGGGSPLHF. Using reference TRBV5-8 and TRBJ1-6 for the parts outside the CDR3, the full variable domain is EAGVTQSPTHLIKTRGQQATLRCSPISGHTSVYWYQQALGLGLQFLLWYDEGEERNRGNFPPRFSGRQFPNYSSELNVNALELEDSALYLCASSLRGGGSPLHFGNGTRLTVT.

The genes are TRBV21-1 and TRBJ2-6; TRBD1 is taken as the D call from the table, unchecked against the DNA. TRBV21-1 is flagged as a pseudogene. The CDR3 has 20 amino acids. The CDR3 reads CASSKEGSWDSQPGANVLTF. The CDR3, as DNA: TGTGCCAGCAGCAAAGAAGGTTCCTGGGACAGCCAGCCTGGGGCCAACGTCCTGACTTTC.

Remarks on this clone: The sample contains more than one DNA sequence encoding this CDR3. V gene TRBV10-1 combines with J gene TRBJ1-2; D call uncertain. V was pared by 3 bases and J by 3 bases, with 8 bases between. The CDR3 contains 13 residues. Germline values: CDR1 WNHNN, CDR2 SYGVQD (reference sequence). CDR3 nucleotides: TGCGCCAGCAGTGAACGACGGGACTATGGCTACACCTTC. As protein: CASSERRDYGYTF.

The gene calls are TRBV11-2 and TRBJ2-7; D ambiguous. This CDR3 has 13 amino acids. Germline V gives CDR1 SGHAT, CDR2 FQNNGV. Between the trimmed V and J ends, which lost 2 bases and 3 bases, there was a span of 8 bases. The CDR3 sequence: CASSLSSFYEQYF. CDR3 nucleotide sequence: TGTGCCAGCAGCTTATCCTCGTTCTACGAGCAGTACTTC. The full variable domain, its missing parts supplied by reference TRBV11-2 and TRBJ2-7, is EAGVAQSPRYKIIEKRQSVAFWCNPISGHATLYWYQQILGQGPKLLIQFQNNGVVDDSQLPKDRFSAERLKGVDSTLKIQPAKLEDSAVYLCASSLSSFYEQYFGPGTRLTVT.

The chain recombines TRBV6-5 with TRBJ1-5; possibly TRBD1 for D (5 bases). Germline V lookup: CDR1 MNHEY, CDR2 SVGAGI. The CDR3 covers 15 residues. The ends were cut back, 2 bases at V and 6 bases at J, with 14 bases in the middle. As DNA, the CDR3 is TGTGCCAGCAGTTACGAAGGGGCGCTTGGTCAGCCCCAGCATTTT. Its protein is CASSYEGALGQPQHF.

The CDR3 spells CASSQGVRDRYNSPLHF. The DNA of the CDR3 is TGCGCCAGCAGCCAAGGGGTCCGGGACAGGTATAATTCACCCCTCCACTTT. The V and J genes are TRBV4-1 and TRBJ1-6; 8 nucleotides agree with TRBD1. The germline V gene encodes CDR1 MGHRA and CDR2 YSYEKL. CDR3 length equals 17 residues. V was pared by 1 base and J by 4 bases, with 6 bases of the junction left unmatched.

This chain uses TRBV10-1 with TRBJ1-6, with a possible D match to TRBD1 (6 bases). This CDR3 region has 15 residues. The V gene's germline CDR1 is WNHNN and CDR2 SYGVQD (reference sequence). Trimming shortened V by 6 bases and J by 10 bases, and 19 bases separated the two germline ends. The CDR3 sequence: CASSVGAPTQSPLHF. The DNA for the CDR3 is TGCGCCAGCAGCGTGGGGGCTCCGACCCAATCACCCCTCCACTTT.

This chain links TRBV5-1 with TRBJ1-1, with D unclear. Germline-derived CDR1 and CDR2 are SGHRS and YFSETQ. The CDR3 is made up of 13 amino acids. The V gene lost 4 bases and the J gene lost 5 bases, with 12 bases spanning the gap. The CDR3 here is CASSHLRGTEAFF. The CDR3, as DNA: TGCGCCAGCAGCCATCTCCGAGGAACTGAAGCTTTCTTT. Full variable domain (missing parts from reference TRBV5-1 and TRBJ1-1): KAGVTQTPRYLIKTRGQQVTLSCSPISGHRSVSWYQQTPGQGLQFLFEYFSETQRNKGNFPGRFSGRQFSNSRSEMNVSTLELGDSALYLCASSHLRGTEAFFGQGTRLTVV.